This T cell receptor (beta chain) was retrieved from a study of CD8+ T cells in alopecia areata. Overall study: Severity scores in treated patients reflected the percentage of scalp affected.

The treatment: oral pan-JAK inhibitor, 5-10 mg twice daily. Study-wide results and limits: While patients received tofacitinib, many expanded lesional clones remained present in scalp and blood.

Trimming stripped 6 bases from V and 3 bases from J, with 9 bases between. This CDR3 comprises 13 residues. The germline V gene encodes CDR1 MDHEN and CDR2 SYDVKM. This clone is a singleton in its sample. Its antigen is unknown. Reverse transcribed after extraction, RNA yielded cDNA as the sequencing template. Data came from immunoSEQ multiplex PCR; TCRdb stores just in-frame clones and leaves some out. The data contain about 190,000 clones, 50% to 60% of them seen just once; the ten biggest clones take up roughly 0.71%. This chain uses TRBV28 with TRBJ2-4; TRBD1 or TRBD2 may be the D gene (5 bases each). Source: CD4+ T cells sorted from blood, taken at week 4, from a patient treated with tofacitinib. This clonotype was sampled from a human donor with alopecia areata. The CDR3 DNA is TGTGCCAGCAGGGGGGAAGGCAAAAACATTCAGTACTTC. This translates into CASRGEGKNIQYF.